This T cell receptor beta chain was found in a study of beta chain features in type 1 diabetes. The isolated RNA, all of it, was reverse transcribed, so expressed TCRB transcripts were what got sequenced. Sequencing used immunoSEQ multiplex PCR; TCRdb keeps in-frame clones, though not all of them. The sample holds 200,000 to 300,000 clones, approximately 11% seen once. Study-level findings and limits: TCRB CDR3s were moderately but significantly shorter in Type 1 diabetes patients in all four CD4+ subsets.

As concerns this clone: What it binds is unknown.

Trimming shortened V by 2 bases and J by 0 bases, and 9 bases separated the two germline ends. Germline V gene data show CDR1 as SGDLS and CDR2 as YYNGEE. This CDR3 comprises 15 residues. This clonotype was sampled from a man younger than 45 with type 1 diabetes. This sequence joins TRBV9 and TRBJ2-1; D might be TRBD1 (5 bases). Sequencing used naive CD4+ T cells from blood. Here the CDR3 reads CASSVDSLSYNEQFF. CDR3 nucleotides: TGTGCCAGCAGCGTCGACAGCCTCTCCTACAATGAGCAGTTCTTC.